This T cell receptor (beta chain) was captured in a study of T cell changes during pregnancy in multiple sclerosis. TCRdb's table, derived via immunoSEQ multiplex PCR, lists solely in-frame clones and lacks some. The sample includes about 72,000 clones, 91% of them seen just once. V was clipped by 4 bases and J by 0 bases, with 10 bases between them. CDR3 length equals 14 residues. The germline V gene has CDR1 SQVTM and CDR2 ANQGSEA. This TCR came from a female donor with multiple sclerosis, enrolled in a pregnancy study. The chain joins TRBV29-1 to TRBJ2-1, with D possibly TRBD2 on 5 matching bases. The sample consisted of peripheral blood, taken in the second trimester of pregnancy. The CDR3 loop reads CSVVDLASYNEQFF. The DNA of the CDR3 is TGCAGCGTTGTGGACTTGGCCTCCTACAATGAGCAGTTCTTC.